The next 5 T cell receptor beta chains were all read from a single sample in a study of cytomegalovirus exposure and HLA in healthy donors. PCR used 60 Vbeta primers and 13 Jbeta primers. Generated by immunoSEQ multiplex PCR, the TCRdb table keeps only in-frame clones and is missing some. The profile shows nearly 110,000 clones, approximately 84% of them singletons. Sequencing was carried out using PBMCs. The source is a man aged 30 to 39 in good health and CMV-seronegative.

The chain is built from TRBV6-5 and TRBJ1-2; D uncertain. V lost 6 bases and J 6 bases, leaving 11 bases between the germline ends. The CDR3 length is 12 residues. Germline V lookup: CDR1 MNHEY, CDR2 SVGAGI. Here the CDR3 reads CASSLGRNGYTF. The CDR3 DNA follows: TGTGCCAGCAGCTTAGGGAGGAATGGCTACACCTTC.

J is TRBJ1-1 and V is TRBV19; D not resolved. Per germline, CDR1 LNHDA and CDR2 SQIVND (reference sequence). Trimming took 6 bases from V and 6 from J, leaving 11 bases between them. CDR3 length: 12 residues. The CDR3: CASRRKVAEAFF. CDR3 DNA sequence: TGTGCCAGTAGAAGAAAAGTAGCTGAAGCTTTCTTT.

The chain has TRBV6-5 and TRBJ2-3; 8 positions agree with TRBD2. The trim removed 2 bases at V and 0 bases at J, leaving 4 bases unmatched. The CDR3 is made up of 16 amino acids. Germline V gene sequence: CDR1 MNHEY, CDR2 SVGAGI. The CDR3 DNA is TGTGCCAGCAGTTACCGCGGGGGGACTAGCACAGATACGCAGTATTTT. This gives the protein CASSYRGGTSTDTQYF.

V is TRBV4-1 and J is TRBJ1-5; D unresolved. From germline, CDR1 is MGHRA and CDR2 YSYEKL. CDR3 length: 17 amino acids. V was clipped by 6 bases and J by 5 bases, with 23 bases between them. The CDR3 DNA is TGCGCCAGCAGAAATGTACGGAGCGGCGGAGGGCATCAGCCCCAGCATTTT. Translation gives CASRNVRSGGGHQPQHF.

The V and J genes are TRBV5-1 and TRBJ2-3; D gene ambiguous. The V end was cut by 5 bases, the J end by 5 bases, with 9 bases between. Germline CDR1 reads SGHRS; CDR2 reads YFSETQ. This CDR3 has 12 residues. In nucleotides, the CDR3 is TGCGCCAGCAGGACTGCCCTAGATACGCAGTATTTT. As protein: CASRTALDTQYF. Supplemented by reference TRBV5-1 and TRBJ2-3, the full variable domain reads KAGVTQTPRYLIKTRGQQVTLSCSPISGHRSVSWYQQTPGQGLQFLFEYFSETQRNKGNFPGRFSGRQFSNSRSEMNVSTLELGDSALYLCASRTALDTQYFGPGTRLTVL.